A selection of T cell receptor beta chains follows, all from one sample in a study of blood T cell repertoires in COVID-19. Clones were sequenced by immunoSEQ multiplex PCR, and TCRdb holds only the in-frame ones, with some missing. The sample gives around 150,000 clones, 75% to 90% of which show up once; about 4.2% is in the top ten. Sequencing input: peripheral blood. These receptors were taken from a woman aged 55-70 years with active or convalescent COVID-19. Both conserved end residues are part of each CDR3. D genes are given only for firm matches. Part of the rows lack a size; the others show once, few, many or a class for expanded clones.

j_call v_call d_call clone_size cdr3_aa cdr3_nt
TRBJ1-5 TRBV7-2 TRBD1 - CASSQSTGPGSQHF TGTGCCAGCAGCCAATCGACAGGGCCAGGGTCCCAGCATTTT
TRBJ2-7 TRBV11-2 TRBD1 - CASSFWDGTGDYEQYF TGTGCCAGCAGCTTTTGGGACGGGACAGGGGATTACGAGCAGTACTTC
TRBJ1-2 TRBV13 TRBD1 - CASSRLDRDGGYGYTF TGTGCCAGCAGCCGCCTCGACAGGGACGGCGGCTATGGCTACACCTTC
TRBJ1-5 TRBV19 - few CASSRRGGNQPQHF TGTGCCAGTAGTAGGCGGGGGGGCAATCAGCCCCAGCATTTT
TRBJ2-5 TRBV5-1 TRBD2 - CASSLAASGGETQYF TGCGCCAGCAGCTTGGCTGCTAGCGGGGGAGAGACCCAGTACTTC
TRBJ2-1 TRBV11-2 - - CASSPNFGQILFF TGTGCCAGCAGCCCTAATTTCGGACAGATATTGTTCTTC
TRBJ1-4 TRBV18 - few CASSGGTGANEKLFF TGTGCCAGCTCAGGAGGCACCGGGGCTAATGAAAAACTGTTTTTT
TRBJ1-6 TRBV7-2 - - CASKNRVQSPLHF TGTGCCAGCAAGAACAGGGTCCAATCACCCCTCCACTTT
TRBJ2-1 TRBV7-8 - - CASSLLAVQQFF TGTGCCAGCAGCTTATTGGCGGTACAGCAGTTCTTC
TRBJ2-7 TRBV19 TRBD1 - CASSIGTGEAYEQYF TGTGCCAGTAGTATCGGGACAGGGGAAGCCTACGAGCAGTACTTC
TRBJ2-1 TRBV24-1 TRBD1 - CATSDLYRDRAYNEQFF TGTGCCACCAGTGATTTGTACCGGGACAGGGCTTACAATGAGCAGTTCTTC
TRBJ1-5 TRBV19 TRBD1 - CASRTPGGQPQHF TGTGCCAGTAGGACTCCAGGGGGGCAGCCCCAGCATTTT
TRBJ2-5 TRBV5-1 - - CASSQDQETQYF TGCGCCAGCAGCCAGGACCAAGAGACCCAGTACTTC
TRBJ2-1 TRBV4-1 TRBD2 - CASSHRYAGGLPYNEQFF TGCGCCAGCAGCCACCGGTACGCGGGGGGCTTACCCTACAATGAGCAGTTCTTC
TRBJ1-6 TRBV12-5 - few CASGLVDSPLHF TGTGCTAGTGGTTTGGTCGATTCACCCCTCCACTTT
TRBJ1-1 TRBV30 TRBD1 - CAWATGTGVTEAFF TGTGCCTGGGCAACCGGGACAGGGGTCACTGAAGCTTTCTTT
TRBJ2-1 TRBV7-2 - - CASSFRQNNEQFF TGTGCCAGCAGCTTTAGACAGAACAATGAGCAGTTCTTC
TRBJ1-5 TRBV9 - - CASSVGGQSTQPQHF TGTGCCAGCAGCGTAGGAGGACAGTCGACTCAGCCCCAGCATTTT
TRBJ1-6 TRBV5-5 TRBD1 - CASSTRQGVDSPLHF TGTGCCAGCAGCACTCGACAGGGGGTGGATTCACCCCTCCACTTT
TRBJ2-5 TRBV15 - - CATSRDRGIGETQYF TGTGCCACCAGCAGAGATCGAGGGATCGGAGAGACCCAGTACTTC
TRBJ2-7 TRBV10-2 - - CASSEQGQGQYF TGCGCCAGCAGTGAGCAGGGGCAAGGACAGTACTTC
TRBJ1-1 TRBV6-4 - - CASSDESNTEAFF TGTGCCAGCAGTGACGAGTCGAACACTGAAGCTTTCTTT
TRBJ2-3 TRBV12-3/TRBV12-4 - - CASRASNTQYF TGTGCCAGCAGAGCGTCTAATACGCAGTATTTT
TRBJ1-6 TRBV3-1/TRBV3-2 TRBD1 - CASSPGQENSPLHF TGTGCCAGCAGCCCGGGACAGGAAAATTCACCCCTCCACTTT
TRBJ1-4 TRBV5-1 - - CASSPVGANEKLFF TGCGCCAGCAGCCCGGTAGGGGCTAATGAAAAACTGTTTTTT
TRBJ1-1 TRBV15 - - CATSLDTNTEAFF TGTGCCACCAGCCTGGACACGAACACTGAAGCTTTCTTT
TRBJ1-4 TRBV6-1 TRBD1 - CASSDGQGAGEKLFF TGTGCCAGCAGTGACGGGCAGGGGGCTGGTGAAAAACTGTTTTTT
TRBJ1-3 TRBV9 - - CASSPREGGRSGNTIYF TGTGCCAGCAGCCCCCGAGAGGGAGGGAGATCTGGAAACACCATATATTTT
TRBJ2-5 TRBV18 - - CASSLQDQETQYF TGTGCCAGCTCACTACAGGACCAAGAGACCCAGTACTTC
TRBJ2-1 TRBV19 - - CASRLDSNYNEQFF TGTGCCAGTAGACTAGACTCGAACTACAATGAGCAGTTCTTC
TRBJ1-2 TRBV5-1 - - CASSLGQKIYTF TGCGCCAGCAGCTTGGGACAGAAAATCTACACCTTC
TRBJ2-3 TRBV4-3 TRBD2 - CASSPERAGGPADTQYF TGCGCCAGCAGCCCCGAGAGGGCGGGGGGGCCCGCAGATACGCAGTATTTT
TRBJ1-5 TRBV10-3 TRBD1 once CAISLQGGNQPQHF TGTGCCATCAGTCTTCAGGGGGGTAATCAGCCCCAGCATTTT
TRBJ2-2 TRBV7-6 TRBD1 - CASSLGGQGYGELFF TGTGCCAGCAGCTTAGGCGGACAGGGATACGGGGAGCTGTTTTTT
TRBJ2-3 TRBV4-3 TRBD1 - CASSRRTGTSTDTQYF TGCGCCAGCAGCCGCCGGACAGGGACTAGCACAGATACGCAGTATTTT
TRBJ2-7 TRBV30 - once CAWSRAAGFNTAYEQYF TGTGCCTGGAGTCGGGCTGCAGGGTTTAATACGGCGTACGAGCAGTACTTC
TRBJ2-6 TRBV2 - - CASSEQVSGANVLTF TGTGCCAGCAGTGAGCAGGTCTCTGGGGCCAACGTCCTGACTTTC
TRBJ2-1 TRBV7-2 TRBD2 - CASSSHSGGLSYNEQFF TGTGCCAGCAGCTCCCATAGCGGGGGTCTTTCCTACAATGAGCAGTTCTTC
TRBJ1-4 TRBV5-6 - - CASSLGRISEKLFF TGTGCCAGCAGCTTGGGGAGAATCAGTGAAAAACTGTTTTTT
TRBJ2-7 TRBV6-5 TRBD2 - CASSPLAGAYEQYF TGTGCCAGCAGCCCACTAGCGGGGGCCTACGAGCAGTACTTC
TRBJ1-3 TRBV12-3/TRBV12-4 - - CASTFTTGNTIYF TGTGCCAGCACTTTCACTACGGGAAACACCATATATTTT
TRBJ2-2 TRBV11-2 - - CASALSGDNTGELFF TGTGCCAGCGCCTTATCCGGAGATAACACCGGGGAGCTGTTTTTT
TRBJ2-3 TRBV12-5 TRBD2 - CASALGLAYTDTQYF TGTGCTAGTGCTTTGGGACTAGCTTACACAGATACGCAGTATTTT
TRBJ1-2 TRBV7-2 - few CASSPGAGAYGYTF TGTGCCAGCAGTCCCGGGGCAGGGGCGTATGGCTACACCTTC
TRBJ1-1 TRBV6-5 - - CASSREALTEAFF TGTGCCAGCAGTAGAGAGGCGCTCACTGAAGCTTTCTTT
TRBJ1-6 TRBV15 TRBD1 - CATSRDPAGGNSPLHF TGTGCCACCAGCAGAGATCCCGCAGGGGGAAATTCACCCCTCCACTTT
TRBJ1-5 TRBV6-5 - - CASRAEGPSNQPQHF TGTGCCAGCAGGGCGGAAGGTCCTAGCAATCAGCCCCAGCATTTT
TRBJ2-1 TRBV30 - - CAWSRRQEQFF TGTGCCTGGTCAAGGCGACAGGAGCAGTTCTTC
TRBJ1-4 TRBV7-9 - - CASSSREEEKLFF TGTGCCAGCAGCTCTAGAGAGGAGGAAAAACTGTTTTTT
TRBJ1-5 TRBV30 - once CAGAREGNQPQHF TGTGCCGGAGCACGGGAGGGCAATCAGCCCCAGCATTTT
TRBJ2-5 TRBV27 TRBD2 - CASSFDGGGETQYF TGTGCCAGCAGTTTCGATGGCGGGGGGGAGACCCAGTACTTC
TRBJ1-6 TRBV30 - once CAWSPPDGSPLHF TGTGCCTGGAGTCCACCAGACGGGTCACCCCTCCACTTT
TRBJ1-1 TRBV7-2 - - CASSLLQGTEAFF TGTGCCAGCAGCTTGCTACAGGGAACTGAAGCTTTCTTT
TRBJ1-2 TRBV25-1 - - CASREGLGGYTF TGTGCCAGCAGAGAGGGTCTCGGTGGCTACACCTTC
TRBJ1-6 TRBV10-3 TRBD1 - CAIRPGQGYNSPLHF TGTGCCATCAGACCGGGACAGGGTTATAATTCACCCCTCCACTTT